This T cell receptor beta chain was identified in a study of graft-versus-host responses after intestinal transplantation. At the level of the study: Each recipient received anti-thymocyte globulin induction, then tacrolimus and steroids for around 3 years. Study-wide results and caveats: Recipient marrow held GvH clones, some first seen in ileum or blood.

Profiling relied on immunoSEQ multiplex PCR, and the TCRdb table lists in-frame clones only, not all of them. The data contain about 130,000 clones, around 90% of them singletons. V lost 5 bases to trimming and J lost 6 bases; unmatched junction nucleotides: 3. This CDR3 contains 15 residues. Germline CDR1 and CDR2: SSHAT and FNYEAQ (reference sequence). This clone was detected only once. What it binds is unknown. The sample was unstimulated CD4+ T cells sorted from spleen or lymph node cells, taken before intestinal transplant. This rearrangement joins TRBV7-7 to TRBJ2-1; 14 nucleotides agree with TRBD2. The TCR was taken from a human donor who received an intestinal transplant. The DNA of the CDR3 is TGTGCCAGCAGCCCGGGACTAGCGGGAGTCAATGAGCAGTTCTTC. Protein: CASSPGLAGVNEQFF.